This is a list of T cell receptor beta chains from one sample in a study of spatial heterogeneity in lung cancer. Using its own MiXCR run on the 5' RACE reads, TCRdb lists one record per CDR3 protein. Of 40,000 to 45,000 distinct CDR3 sequences in the sample, approximately 6.9% are singletons; the top ten hold 43%. The sample was PBMCs, taken at surgery. The receptors were gathered from a female donor with early-stage non-small cell lung cancer. CDR3s include the opening cysteine and the closing phenylalanine or tryptophan. D genes are given only for firm matches. Clone size is not always given. Where it is, it says once, few, many or a class for expanded clones.

cdr3_nt	cdr3_aa	clone_size	d_call	v_call	j_call
TGTGCCAGCAGCTTGGTGGAGGGGAGATCTTGGACCAACGTCCTGACTTTC	CASSLVEGRSWTNVLTF	many	NA	TRBV9	TRBJ2-6
TGTGCCAGCTTCAGACGGAATCAGAGAAACTATGGCTACACCTTC	CASFRRNQRNYGYTF	few	NA	TRBV6-5	TRBJ1-2
TGTGCCAGCAGCGGGCTGGGGGAGATTAATTCACCCCTCCACTTT	CASSGLGEINSPLHF	many	NA	TRBV9	TRBJ1-6
TGTGCCACCAAGGCTCAATCGAATCAGCCCCAGCATTTT	CATKAQSNQPQHF	few	NA	TRBV24-1	TRBJ1-5
TGTGCCAGCTTTAGGCTGAACACTGAAGCTTTCTTT	CASFRLNTEAFF	NA	NA	TRBV28	TRBJ1-1
TGCAGCGTTGAGTCTGATTGGCGGGGCGAGGAGACCCAGTACTTC	CSVESDWRGEETQYF	many	NA	TRBV29-1	TRBJ2-5
TGCAGTGCTAGACCCGGCACAGATACGCAGTATTTT	CSARPGTDTQYF	few	NA	TRBV20-1	TRBJ2-3
TGTGCCAGCAGCTTAAGGCGGGGGAGTACAGATACGCAGTATTTT	CASSLRRGSTDTQYF	many	TRBD2	TRBV7-2	TRBJ2-3
TGTGCCAGCAGTTACGGTACCGTGGGGTACTTC	CASSYGTVGYF	many	NA	TRBV6-2/TRBV6-3	TRBJ2-7
TGCAGTGCTCTACAGGGAGGGCGCCAGCCCCAGCATTTT	CSALQGGRQPQHF	NA	NA	TRBV20-1	TRBJ1-5
TGTGCCAGCAGCTTGACTGACAGGGGTACTGAAGCTTTCTTT	CASSLTDRGTEAFF	many	TRBD1	TRBV11-2	TRBJ1-1
TGTGCCAGCAGCCCGGATCGGACGACAGGGGAAGAGACCCAGTACTTC	CASSPDRTTGEETQYF	many	TRBD1	TRBV5-6	TRBJ2-5
TGTGCCAGCAGCGAGGGCGGGCTAGCGTCCTACGAGCAGTACTTC	CASSEGGLASYEQYF	many	NA	TRBV9	TRBJ2-7
TGTGCCTGGAGTGTAGGCAGGGGGAGTACTGAAGCTTTCTTT	CAWSVGRGSTEAFF	few	TRBD1	TRBV30	TRBJ1-1
TGTGCCAGCAGCACAGGAGCCTACAATGAGCAGTTCTTC	CASSTGAYNEQFF	many	NA	TRBV28	TRBJ2-1
TGCGCCAGCAGCCAGAGGAGGTCTGGACAGGGGCCGAACACCGGGGAGCTGTTTTTT	CASSQRRSGQGPNTGELFF	few	TRBD1	TRBV4-1	TRBJ2-2
TGTGCCAGCAGTAACAGGGGGGAAGCTTTCTTT	CASSNRGEAFF	few	TRBD1	TRBV6-2/TRBV6-3	TRBJ1-1
TGCGCCAGCAGCTTGGGGCGGAATCAGCCCCAGCATTTT	CASSLGRNQPQHF	many	NA	TRBV5-1	TRBJ1-5
TGCGCCAGCAGCCTTACTAGCGGGGGGGCTTCTGAGCAGTTCTTC	CASSLTSGGASEQFF	many	TRBD2	TRBV5-1	TRBJ2-1
TGTGCCAGCAGCTCCCGAGGGCCCCTGGAGGCTTTCTTT	CASSSRGPLEAFF	NA	NA	TRBV7-2	TRBJ1-1
TGCGCCAGCAGCTTGGAACGAATCAGTAGATCCTACGAGCAGTACTTC	CASSLERISRSYEQYF	many	NA	TRBV5-1	TRBJ2-7
TGCAGCGCCGAGGGACCCATTGACACCGGGGAGCTGTTTTTT	CSAEGPIDTGELFF	many	NA	TRBV29-1	TRBJ2-2
TGTGCCAGCAGCCCCGGGGGGACAGGGGGAAGCACAGATACGCAGTATTTT	CASSPGGTGGSTDTQYF	NA	TRBD1	TRBV5-4	TRBJ2-3